The T cell receptor (beta chain) described here comes from a study of T cell responses to AZD1222 COVID-19 vaccine. CDR3 length equals 14 residues. Trimming stripped 2 bases from V and 5 bases from J, with 11 bases between. Germline V lookup: CDR1 SGDLS, CDR2 YYNGEE. Method: immunoSEQ multiplex PCR; TCRdb's copy keeps in-frame clones and lacks some. This table holds more than 150,000 clones, 75% to 90% found once. The sequenced sample was peripheral blood, obtained on day 0 of MenACWY control vaccination. The sequence came from an adult in good health. The V call is TRBV9, the J call TRBJ1-5; D may be TRBD1 (5 bases). Here the CDR3 reads CASSVWGGDQPQHF. The DNA of the CDR3 is TGTGCCAGCAGCGTTTGGGGCGGGGATCAGCCCCAGCATTTT.